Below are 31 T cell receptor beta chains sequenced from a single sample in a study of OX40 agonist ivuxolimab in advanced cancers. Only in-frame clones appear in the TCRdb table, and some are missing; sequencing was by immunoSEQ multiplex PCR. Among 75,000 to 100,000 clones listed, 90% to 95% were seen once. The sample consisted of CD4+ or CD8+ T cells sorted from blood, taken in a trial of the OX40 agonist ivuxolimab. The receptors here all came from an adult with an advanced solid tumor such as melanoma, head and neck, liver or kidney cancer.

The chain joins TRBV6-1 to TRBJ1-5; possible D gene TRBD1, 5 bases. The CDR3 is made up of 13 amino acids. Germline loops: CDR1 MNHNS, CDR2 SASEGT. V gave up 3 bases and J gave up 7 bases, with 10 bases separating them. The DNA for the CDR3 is TGTGCCAGCAGTGATCAGGGTGAGCAGCCCCAGCATTTT. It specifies CASSDQGEQPQHF.

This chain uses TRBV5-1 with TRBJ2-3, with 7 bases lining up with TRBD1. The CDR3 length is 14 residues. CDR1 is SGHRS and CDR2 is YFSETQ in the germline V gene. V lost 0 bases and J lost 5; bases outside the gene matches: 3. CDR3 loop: CASSLGQGLDTQYF. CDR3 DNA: TGCGCCAGCAGCTTGGGACAGGGATTAGATACGCAGTATTTT.

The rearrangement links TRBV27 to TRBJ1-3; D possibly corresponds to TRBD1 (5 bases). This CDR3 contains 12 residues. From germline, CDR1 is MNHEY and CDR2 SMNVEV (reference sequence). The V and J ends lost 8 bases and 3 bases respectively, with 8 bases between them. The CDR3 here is CASQGVGNTIYF. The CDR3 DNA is TGTGCCAGCCAGGGTGTTGGAAACACCATATATTTT.

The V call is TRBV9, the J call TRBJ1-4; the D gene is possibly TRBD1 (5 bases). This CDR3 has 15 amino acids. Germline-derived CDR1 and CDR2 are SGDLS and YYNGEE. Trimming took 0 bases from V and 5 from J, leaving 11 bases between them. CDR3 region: CASSVAGGLNEKLFF. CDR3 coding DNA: TGTGCCAGCAGCGTAGCGGGGGGTTTAAATGAAAAACTGTTTTTT.

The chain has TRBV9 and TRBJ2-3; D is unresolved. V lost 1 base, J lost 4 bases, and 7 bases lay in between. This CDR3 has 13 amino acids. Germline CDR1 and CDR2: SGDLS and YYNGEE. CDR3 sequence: CASSVSHADTQYF. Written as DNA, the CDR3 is TGTGCCAGCAGCGTATCCCATGCAGATACGCAGTATTTT.

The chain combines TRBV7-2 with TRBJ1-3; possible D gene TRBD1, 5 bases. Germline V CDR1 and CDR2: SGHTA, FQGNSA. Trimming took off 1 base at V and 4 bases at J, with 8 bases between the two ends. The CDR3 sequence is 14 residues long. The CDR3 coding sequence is TGTGCCAGCAGCTTAGTGGGGCCCGGAAACACCATATATTTT. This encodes CASSLVGPGNTIYF.

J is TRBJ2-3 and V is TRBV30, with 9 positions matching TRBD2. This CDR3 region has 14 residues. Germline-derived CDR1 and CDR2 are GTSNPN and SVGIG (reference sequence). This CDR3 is CALSGRWNTDTQYF. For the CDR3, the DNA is TGTGCACTTAGCGGGAGATGGAACACAGATACGCAGTATTTT.

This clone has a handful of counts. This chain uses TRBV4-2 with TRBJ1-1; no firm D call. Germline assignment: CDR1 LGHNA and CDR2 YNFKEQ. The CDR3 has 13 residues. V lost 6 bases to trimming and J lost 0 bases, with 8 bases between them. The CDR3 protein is CASRGQLNTEAFF. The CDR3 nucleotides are TGTGCCAGCAGAGGGCAGCTGAACACTGAAGCTTTCTTT.

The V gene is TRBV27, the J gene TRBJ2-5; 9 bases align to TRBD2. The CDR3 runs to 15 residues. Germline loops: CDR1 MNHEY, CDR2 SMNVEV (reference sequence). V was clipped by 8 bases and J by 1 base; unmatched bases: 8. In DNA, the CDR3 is TGTGCCAGCCGGCGGGGTAGCGGGGGCCAAGAGACCCAGTACTTC. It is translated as CASRRGSGGQETQYF.

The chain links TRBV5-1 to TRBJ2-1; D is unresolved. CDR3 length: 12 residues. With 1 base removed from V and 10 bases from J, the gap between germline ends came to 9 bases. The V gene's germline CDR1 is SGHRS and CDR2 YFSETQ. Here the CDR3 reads CASSLMSREQFF. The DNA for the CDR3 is TGCGCCAGCAGCTTGATGTCGCGGGAGCAGTTCTTC. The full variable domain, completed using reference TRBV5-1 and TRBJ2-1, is KAGVTQTPRYLIKTRGQQVTLSCSPISGHRSVSWYQQTPGQGLQFLFEYFSETQRNKGNFPGRFSGRQFSNSRSEMNVSTLELGDSALYLCASSLMSREQFFGPGTRLTVL.

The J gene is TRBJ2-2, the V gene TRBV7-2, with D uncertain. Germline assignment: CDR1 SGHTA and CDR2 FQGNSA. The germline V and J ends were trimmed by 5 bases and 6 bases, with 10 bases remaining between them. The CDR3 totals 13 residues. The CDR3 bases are TGTGCCAGCAGCCGCCCCCCACCCGGGGAGCTGTTTTTT. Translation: CASSRPPPGELFF. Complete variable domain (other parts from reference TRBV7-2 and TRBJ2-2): GAGVSQSPSNKVTEKGKDVELRCDPISGHTALYWYRQSLGQGLEFLIYFQGNSAPDKSGLPSDRFSAERTGGSVSTLTIQRTQQEDSAVYLCASSRPPPGELFFGEGSRLTVL.

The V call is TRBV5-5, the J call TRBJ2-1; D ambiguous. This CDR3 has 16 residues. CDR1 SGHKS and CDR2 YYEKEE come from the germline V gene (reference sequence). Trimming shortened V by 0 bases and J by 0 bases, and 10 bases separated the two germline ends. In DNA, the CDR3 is TGTGCCAGCAGCTTGGGAGGCGGCCTCTCCTACAATGAGCAGTTCTTC. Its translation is CASSLGGGLSYNEQFF. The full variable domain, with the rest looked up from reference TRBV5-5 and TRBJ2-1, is DAGVTQSPTHLIKTRGQQVTLRCSPISGHKSVSWYQQVLGQGPQFIFQYYEKEERGRGNFPDRFSARQFPNYSSELNVNALLLGDSALYLCASSLGGGLSYNEQFFGPGTRLTVL.

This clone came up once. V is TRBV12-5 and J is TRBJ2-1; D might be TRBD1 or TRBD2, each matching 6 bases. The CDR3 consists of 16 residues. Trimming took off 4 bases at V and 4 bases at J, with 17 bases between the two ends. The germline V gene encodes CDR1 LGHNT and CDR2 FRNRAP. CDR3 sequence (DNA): TGTGCTAGTGGTTCACCGGGACGGGGGCCATACAATGAGCAGTTCTTC. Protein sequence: CASGSPGRGPYNEQFF. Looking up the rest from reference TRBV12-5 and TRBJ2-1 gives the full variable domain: DARVTQTPRHKVTEMGQEVTMRCQPILGHNTVFWYRQTMMQGLELLAYFRNRAPLDDSGMPKDRFSAEMPDATLATLKIQPSEPRDSAVYFCASGSPGRGPYNEQFFGPGTRLTVL.

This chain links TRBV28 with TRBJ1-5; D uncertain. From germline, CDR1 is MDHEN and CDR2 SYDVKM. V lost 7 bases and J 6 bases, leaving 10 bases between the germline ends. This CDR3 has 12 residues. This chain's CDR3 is CASTSPGQPQHF. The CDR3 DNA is TGTGCCAGCACTTCCCCGGGTCAGCCCCAGCATTTT.

The CDR3 DNA sequence: TGCGCCAGCAGGAACTCTTCTTTTGGGGGGAAGAGGCAGCCCCAGCATTTT. It translates to CASRNSSFGGKRQPQHF. J is TRBJ1-5 and V is TRBV23-1; perhaps TRBD1 as D (5 bases). TRBV23-1 is flagged as an ORF with uncertain function. Trimming removed 6 bases at V and 7 bases at J, with 25 bases between. This CDR3 comprises 17 residues.

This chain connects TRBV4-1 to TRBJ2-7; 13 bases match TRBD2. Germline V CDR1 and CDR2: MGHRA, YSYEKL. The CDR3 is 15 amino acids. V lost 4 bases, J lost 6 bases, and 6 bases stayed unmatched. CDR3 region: CASSRPGLAGVEQYF. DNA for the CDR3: TGCGCCAGCAGCCGCCCCGGACTAGCGGGAGTCGAGCAGTACTTC.

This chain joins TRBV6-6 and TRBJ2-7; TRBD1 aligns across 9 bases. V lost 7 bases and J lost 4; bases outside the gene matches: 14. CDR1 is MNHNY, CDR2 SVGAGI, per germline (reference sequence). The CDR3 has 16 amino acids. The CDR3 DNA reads TGTGCCAGCAATTTACGTCTGGGACAGGGAATTTACGAGCAGTACTTC. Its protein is CASNLRLGQGIYEQYF.

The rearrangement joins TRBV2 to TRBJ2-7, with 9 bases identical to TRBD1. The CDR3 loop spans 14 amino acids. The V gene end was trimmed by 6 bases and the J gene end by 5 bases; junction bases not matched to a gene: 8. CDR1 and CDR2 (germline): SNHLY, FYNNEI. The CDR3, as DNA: TGTGCCAGCAGGCGGACAGGGGTCGCCAACGAGCAGTACTTC. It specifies CASRRTGVANEQYF.

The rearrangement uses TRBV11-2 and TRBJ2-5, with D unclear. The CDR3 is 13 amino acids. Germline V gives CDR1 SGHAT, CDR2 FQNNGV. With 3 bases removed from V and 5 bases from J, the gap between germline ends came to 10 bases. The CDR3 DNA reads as TGTGCCAGCAGCTTTCAAGGGTCGGAGACCCAGTACTTC. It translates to CASSFQGSETQYF.

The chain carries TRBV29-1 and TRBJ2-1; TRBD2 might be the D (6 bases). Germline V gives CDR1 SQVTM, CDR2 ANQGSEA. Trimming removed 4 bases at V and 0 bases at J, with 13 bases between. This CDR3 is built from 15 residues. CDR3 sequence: CSVVSGLTSYNEQFF. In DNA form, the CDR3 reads TGCAGCGTTGTTAGCGGACTGACCTCCTACAATGAGCAGTTCTTC.

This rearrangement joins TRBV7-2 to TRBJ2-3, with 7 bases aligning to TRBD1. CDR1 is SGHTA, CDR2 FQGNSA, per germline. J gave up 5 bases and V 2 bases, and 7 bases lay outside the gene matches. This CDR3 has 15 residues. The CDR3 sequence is CASSLMAGGVDTQYF. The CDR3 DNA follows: TGTGCCAGCAGCTTAATGGCAGGGGGTGTAGATACGCAGTATTTT.

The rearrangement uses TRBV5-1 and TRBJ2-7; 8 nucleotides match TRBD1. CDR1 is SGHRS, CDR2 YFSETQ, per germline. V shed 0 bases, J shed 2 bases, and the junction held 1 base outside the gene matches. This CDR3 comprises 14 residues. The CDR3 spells CASSLDRGTYEQYF. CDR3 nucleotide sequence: TGCGCCAGCAGCTTGGACAGGGGGACCTACGAGCAGTACTTC.

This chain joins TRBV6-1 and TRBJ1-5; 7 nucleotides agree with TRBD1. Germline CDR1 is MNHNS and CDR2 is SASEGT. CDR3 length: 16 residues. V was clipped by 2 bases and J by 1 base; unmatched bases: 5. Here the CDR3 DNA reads TGTGCCAGCAGTGAACCGACAGGGCAAAGCAATCAGCCCCAGCATTTT. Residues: CASSEPTGQSNQPQHF.

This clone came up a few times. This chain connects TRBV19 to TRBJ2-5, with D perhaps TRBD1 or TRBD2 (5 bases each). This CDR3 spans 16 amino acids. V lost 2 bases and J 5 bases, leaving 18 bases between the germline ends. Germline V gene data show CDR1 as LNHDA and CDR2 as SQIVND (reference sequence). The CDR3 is CASSIPRGPSRETQYF. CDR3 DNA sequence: TGTGCCAGTAGTATACCCCGGGGCCCTAGTCGGGAGACCCAGTACTTC.

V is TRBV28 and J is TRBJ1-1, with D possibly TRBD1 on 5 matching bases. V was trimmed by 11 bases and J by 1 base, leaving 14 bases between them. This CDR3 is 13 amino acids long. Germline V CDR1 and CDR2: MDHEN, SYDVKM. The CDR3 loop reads CAGLGPSNTEAFF. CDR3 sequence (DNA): TGTGCCGGATTGGGACCGTCGAACACTGAAGCTTTCTTT.

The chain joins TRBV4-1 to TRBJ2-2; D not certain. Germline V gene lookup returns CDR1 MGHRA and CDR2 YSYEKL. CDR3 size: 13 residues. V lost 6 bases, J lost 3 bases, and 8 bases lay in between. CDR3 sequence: CASRRVDTGELFF. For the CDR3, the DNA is TGCGCCAGCAGAAGGGTGGACACCGGGGAGCTGTTTTTT.

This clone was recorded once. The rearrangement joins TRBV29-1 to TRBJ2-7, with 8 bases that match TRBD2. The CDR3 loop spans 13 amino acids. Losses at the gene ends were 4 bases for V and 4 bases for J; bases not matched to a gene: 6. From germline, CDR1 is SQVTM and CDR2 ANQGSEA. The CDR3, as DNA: TGCAGCGTTGTCAGCGGGAGTCCGTACGAGCAGTACTTC. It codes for CSVVSGSPYEQYF.

CDR3 sequence: CASSRDINYGYTF. CDR3 DNA sequence: TGTGCCAGCAGTCGGGACATTAACTATGGCTACACCTTC. The chain has TRBV28 and TRBJ1-2; D possibly corresponds to TRBD1 (6 bases). The germline CDR1 and CDR2 sequences are MDHEN and SYDVKM. This CDR3 comprises 13 residues. Trimming shortened V by 5 bases and J by 1 base, and 8 bases separated the two germline ends.

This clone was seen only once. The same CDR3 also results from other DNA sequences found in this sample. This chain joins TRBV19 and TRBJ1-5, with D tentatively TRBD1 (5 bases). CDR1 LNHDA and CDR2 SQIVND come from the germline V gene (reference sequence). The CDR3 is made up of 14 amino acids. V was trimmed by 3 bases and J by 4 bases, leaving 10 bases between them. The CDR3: CASSISGGNQPQHF. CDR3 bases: TGTGCCAGTAGTATCTCGGGGGGGAATCAGCCCCAGCATTTT.

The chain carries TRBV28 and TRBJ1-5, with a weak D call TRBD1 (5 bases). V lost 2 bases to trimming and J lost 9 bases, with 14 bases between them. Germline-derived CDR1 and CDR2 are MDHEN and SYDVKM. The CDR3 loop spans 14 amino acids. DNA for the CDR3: TGTGCCAGCAGTTTAAGGCAGGATGGGGGGCCCCAGCATTTT. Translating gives CASSLRQDGGPQHF.

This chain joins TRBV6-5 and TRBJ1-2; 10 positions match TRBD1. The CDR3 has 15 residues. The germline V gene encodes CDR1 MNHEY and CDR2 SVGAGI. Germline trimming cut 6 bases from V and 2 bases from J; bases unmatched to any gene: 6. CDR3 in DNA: TGTGCCAGCAGCTCGGGACAGGGGAGGAACTATGGCTACACCTTC. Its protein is CASSSGQGRNYGYTF.